The 2 T cell receptor beta chains below all came from one sample that was sequenced in a study of blood T cells in healthy people across ages. A sample-barcoded 5' primer and a J-beta primer mix were used in a second PCR of roughly 6 to 11 cycles. TCRdb redid the calling of the 5' RACE reads with MiXCR, one entry per CDR3 protein. The table has some 730,000 distinct CDR3 sequences, 20% to 25% seen once. The sequenced sample was blood. The receptors shown here come from a man between 65 and 79 years old in good health.

This clonotype showed up just a few times. This rearrangement joins TRBV28 to TRBJ2-7; no definite D call. Deletions cut 6 bases from V and 1 base from J, with 16 bases between. From germline, CDR1 is MDHEN and CDR2 SYDVKM. This CDR3 spans 15 amino acids. Here the CDR3 reads CASRPPPPSSYEQYF. The CDR3 nucleotides are TGTGCCAGCAGACCCCCGCCACCGTCATCCTACGAGCAGTACTTC.

This clonotype was recorded a few times. V is TRBV12-3 or TRBV12-4 and J is TRBJ1-4; possibly TRBD1 for D (6 bases). The CDR3 contains 15 residues. V was cut by 5 bases and J by 8 bases, with 18 bases left in between. CDR3 in amino acids: CASSRRQAGPEKLFF. In nucleotides, the CDR3 is TGTGCCAGCAGTCGACGACAGGCGGGCCCCGAAAAACTGTTTTTT.